The clone carrying this T cell receptor beta chain was detected only a few times. Its specificity is not known. Each CDR3 protein gets one entry after TCRdb re-called the 5' RACE reads with MiXCR. The sample includes 140,000 or so distinct CDR3 sequences, 19% of them seen just once. The CDR3 contains 17 residues. Germline values: CDR1 SGHRS, CDR2 YFSETQ. Between the trimmed V and J ends, which lost 5 bases and 1 base, there was a span of 21 bases. The data were taken from a study of T-cell memory formation after mild COVID-19. Study-level information: TCR clusters were largely donor specific.

Findings of the study overall: Largely, contracting CD4+ clones fell within CM and EM, and contracting CD8+ clones within EMRA.

The V gene is TRBV5-1, the J gene TRBJ1-1, with D tentatively TRBD1 (5 bases). The sample taken for sequencing was PBMCs or a T cell subset sorted from them (not recorded which). The receptor was derived from an adult woman who had mild COVID-19 (a few samples of this study predate the infection). Cell type and time point are not known. This CDR3 is CASRPGIGTNGNTEAFF. Written as DNA, the CDR3 is TGCGCCAGCAGACCCGGTATAGGGACCAATGGGAACACTGAAGCTTTCTTT.